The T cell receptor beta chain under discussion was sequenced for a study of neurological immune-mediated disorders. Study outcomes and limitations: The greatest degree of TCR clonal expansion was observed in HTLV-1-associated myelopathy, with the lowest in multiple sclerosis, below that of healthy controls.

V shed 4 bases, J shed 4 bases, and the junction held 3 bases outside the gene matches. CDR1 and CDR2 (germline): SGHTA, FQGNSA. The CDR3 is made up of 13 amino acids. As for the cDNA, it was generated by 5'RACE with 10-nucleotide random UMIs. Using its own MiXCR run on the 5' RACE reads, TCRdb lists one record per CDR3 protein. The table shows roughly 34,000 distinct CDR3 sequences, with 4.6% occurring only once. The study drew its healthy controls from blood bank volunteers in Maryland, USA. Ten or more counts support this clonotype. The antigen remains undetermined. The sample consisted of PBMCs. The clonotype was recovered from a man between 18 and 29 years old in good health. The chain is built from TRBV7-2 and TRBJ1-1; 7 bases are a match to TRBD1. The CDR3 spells CASSYTGVTEAFF. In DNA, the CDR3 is TGTGCCAGCAGCTATACAGGGGTCACTGAAGCTTTCTTT.